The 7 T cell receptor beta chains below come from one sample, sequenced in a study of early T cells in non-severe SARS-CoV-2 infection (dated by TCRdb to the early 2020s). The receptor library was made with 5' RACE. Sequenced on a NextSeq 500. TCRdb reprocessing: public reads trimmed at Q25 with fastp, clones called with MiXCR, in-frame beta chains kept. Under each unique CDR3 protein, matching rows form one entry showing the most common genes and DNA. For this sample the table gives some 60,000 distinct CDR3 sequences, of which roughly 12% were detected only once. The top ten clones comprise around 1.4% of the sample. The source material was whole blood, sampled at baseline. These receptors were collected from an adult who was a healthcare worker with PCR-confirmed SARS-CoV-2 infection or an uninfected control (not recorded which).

The CDR3: CASSFKSSPGANVLTF. Written as DNA, the CDR3 is TGTGCCAGCAGTTTTAAAAGTAGCCCTGGGGCCAACGTCCTGACTTTC. The V call is TRBV12-3 or TRBV12-4, the J call TRBJ2-6; no definite D call. V lost 3 bases and J 2 bases, leaving 11 bases between the germline ends. CDR3 size: 16 residues.

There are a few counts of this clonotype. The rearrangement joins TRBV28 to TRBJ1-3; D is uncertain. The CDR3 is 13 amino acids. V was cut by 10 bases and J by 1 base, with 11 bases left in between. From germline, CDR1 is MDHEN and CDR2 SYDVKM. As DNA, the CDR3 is TGTGCCACCCGACTATGGTCTGGAAACACCATATATTTT. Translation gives CATRLWSGNTIYF.

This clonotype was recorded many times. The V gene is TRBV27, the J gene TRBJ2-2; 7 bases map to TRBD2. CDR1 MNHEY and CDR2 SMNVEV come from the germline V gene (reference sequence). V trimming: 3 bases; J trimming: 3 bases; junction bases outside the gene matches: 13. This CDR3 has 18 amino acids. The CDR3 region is CASSFSPAGYGDTGELFF. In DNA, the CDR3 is TGTGCCAGCAGTTTTTCACCAGCGGGATATGGCGACACCGGGGAGCTGTTTTTT.

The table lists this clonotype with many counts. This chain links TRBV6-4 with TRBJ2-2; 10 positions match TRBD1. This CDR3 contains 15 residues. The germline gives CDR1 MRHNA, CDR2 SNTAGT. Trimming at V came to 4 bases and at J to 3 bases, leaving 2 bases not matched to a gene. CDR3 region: CASSAGTGDTGELFF. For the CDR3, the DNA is TGTGCCAGCAGTGCCGGGACAGGGGACACCGGGGAGCTGTTTTTT.

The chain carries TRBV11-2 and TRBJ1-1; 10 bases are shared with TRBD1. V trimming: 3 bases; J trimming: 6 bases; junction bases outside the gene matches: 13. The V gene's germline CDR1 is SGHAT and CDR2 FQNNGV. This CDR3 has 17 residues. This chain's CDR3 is CASSFHGTGARQPEAFF. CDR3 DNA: TGTGCCAGCAGCTTTCACGGGACAGGGGCGAGACAGCCTGAAGCTTTCTTT.

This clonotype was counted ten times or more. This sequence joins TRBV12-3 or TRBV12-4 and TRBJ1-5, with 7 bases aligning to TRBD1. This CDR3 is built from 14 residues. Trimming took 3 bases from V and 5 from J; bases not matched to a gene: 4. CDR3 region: CASSLTRGDQPQHF. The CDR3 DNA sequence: TGTGCCAGCAGTTTGACCAGGGGGGATCAGCCCCAGCATTTT.

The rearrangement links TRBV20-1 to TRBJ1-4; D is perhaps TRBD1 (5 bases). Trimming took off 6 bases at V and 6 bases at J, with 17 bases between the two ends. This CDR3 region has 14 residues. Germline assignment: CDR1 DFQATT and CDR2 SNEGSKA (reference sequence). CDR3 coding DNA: TGCAGTGCCATACTACCCAGGGAAGATGAAAAACTGTTTTTT. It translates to CSAILPREDEKLFF.